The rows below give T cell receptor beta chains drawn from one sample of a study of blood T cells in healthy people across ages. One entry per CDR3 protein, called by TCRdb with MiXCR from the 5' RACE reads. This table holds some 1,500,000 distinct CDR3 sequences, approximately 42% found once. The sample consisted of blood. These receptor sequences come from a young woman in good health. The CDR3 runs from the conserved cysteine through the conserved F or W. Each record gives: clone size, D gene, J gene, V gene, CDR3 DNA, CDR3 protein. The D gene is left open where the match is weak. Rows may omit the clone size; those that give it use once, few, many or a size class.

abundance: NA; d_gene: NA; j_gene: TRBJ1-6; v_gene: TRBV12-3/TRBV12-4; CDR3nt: TGTGCCAGCAGTACCCGTGGGGGGAGCTCCTATAATTCACCCCTCCACTTT; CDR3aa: CASSTRGGSSYNSPLHF
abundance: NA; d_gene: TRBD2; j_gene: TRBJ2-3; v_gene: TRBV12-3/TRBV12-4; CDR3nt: TGTGCCAGCAGTTCCGCCGGGACTAGCGGGGGGGCCATAGATACGCAGTATTTT; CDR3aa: CASSSAGTSGGAIDTQYF
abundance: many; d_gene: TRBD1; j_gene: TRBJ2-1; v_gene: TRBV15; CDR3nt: TGTGCCACCAGCAGAGGACAGGGATACAATGAGCAGTTCTTC; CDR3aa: CATSRGQGYNEQFF
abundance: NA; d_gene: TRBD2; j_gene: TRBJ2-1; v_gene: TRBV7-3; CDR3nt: TGTGCCAGCAGCTTGCCTAGCGGAGACAATGAGCAGTTCTTC; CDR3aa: CASSLPSGDNEQFF
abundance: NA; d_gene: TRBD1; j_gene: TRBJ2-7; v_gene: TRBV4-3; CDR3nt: TGCGCCAGCAGCCACGACGTCGGGACAGGGTCCTACGAGCAGTACTTC; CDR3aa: CASSHDVGTGSYEQYF
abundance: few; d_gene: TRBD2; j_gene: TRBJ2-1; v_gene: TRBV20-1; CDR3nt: TGCAGTGCTGACCAGACTAGCGGGGGGGCGAATTGGAATGAGCAGTTCTTC; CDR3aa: CSADQTSGGANWNEQFF
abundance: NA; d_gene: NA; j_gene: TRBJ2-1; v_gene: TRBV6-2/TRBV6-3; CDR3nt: TGTGCCAGCATCGACAGTTCCTACAATGAGCAGTTCTTC; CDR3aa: CASIDSSYNEQFF
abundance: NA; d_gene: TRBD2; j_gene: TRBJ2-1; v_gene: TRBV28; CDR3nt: TGTGCCAGCAGTTTAGCCCGACTAGCGGCATACAATGAGCAGTTCTTC; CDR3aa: CASSLARLAAYNEQFF
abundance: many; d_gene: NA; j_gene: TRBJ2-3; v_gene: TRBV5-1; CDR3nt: TGCGCCAGCAGCTTGGAAAGGCCAGGGAGTCCAGATACGCAGTATTTT; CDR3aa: CASSLERPGSPDTQYF
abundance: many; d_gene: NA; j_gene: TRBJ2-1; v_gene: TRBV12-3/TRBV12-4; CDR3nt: TGTGCCAGCAGCCCCCTAATGGCAAATGAGCAGTTCTTC; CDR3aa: CASSPLMANEQFF
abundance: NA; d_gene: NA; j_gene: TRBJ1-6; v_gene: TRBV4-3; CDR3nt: TGCGCCAGCAGCCTAGACCAGGGGAACTCACTCCACTTT; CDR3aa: CASSLDQGNSLHF
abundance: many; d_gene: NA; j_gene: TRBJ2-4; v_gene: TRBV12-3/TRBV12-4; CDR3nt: TGTGCCAGCAGTTTAGCGGGCATTTTAAACATTCAGTACTTC; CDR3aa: CASSLAGILNIQYF
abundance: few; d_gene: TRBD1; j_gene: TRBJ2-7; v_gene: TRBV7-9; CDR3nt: TGTGCCAGCAGCTTACCGGGACAGGGGAAGGACGAGCAGTACTTC; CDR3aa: CASSLPGQGKDEQYF
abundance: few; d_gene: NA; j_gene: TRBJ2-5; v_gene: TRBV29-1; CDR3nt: TGCAGCGGGAAGGGTTACCAAGAGACCCAGTACTTC; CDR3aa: CSGKGYQETQYF
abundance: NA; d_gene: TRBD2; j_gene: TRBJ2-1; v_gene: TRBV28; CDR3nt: TGTGCCAGCAAAGGAACTAGCGGTTACAATGAGCAGTTCTTC; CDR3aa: CASKGTSGYNEQFF
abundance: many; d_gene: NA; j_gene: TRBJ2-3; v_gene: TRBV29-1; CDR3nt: TGCAGCGCCCACGTGGGTTATCAAACAGATACGCAGTATTTT; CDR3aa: CSAHVGYQTDTQYF
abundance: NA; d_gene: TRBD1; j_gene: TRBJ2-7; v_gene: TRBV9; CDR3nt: TGTGCCAGCAGCAGGGACAGGATAAACGAGCAGTACTTC; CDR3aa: CASSRDRINEQYF
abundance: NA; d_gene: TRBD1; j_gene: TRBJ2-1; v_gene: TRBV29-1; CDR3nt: TGCAGCGTAGACACCGGGACAGGGCACAATGAGCAGTTCTTC; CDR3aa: CSVDTGTGHNEQFF
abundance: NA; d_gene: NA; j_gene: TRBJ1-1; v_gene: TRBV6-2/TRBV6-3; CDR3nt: TGTGCCAGCATTAACGGACAGCCGAACACTGAAGCTTTCTTT; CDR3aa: CASINGQPNTEAFF
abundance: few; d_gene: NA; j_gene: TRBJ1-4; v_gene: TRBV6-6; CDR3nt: TGTGCCAGCAGTAATACTCCCCGGATTAATGAAAAACTGTTTTTT; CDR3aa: CASSNTPRINEKLFF
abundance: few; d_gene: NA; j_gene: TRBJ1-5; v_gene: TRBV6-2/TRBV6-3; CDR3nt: TGTGCCAGCAGTTTGGAGGGGGGTAAGAATCAGCCCCAGCATTTT; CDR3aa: CASSLEGGKNQPQHF
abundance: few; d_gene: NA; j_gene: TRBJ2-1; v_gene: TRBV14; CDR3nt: TGTGCCAGCAGCCTCGGCAACGCCGTCTACAATGAGCAGTTCTTC; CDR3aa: CASSLGNAVYNEQFF
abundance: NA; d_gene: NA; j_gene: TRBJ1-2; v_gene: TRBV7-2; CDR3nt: TGTGCCAGCACCCATCCCTGGACTAACTATGGCTACACCTTC; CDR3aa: CASTHPWTNYGYTF
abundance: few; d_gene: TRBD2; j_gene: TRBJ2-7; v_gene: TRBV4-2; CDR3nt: TGTGCCAGCAGCTACACTAGCGGGGGTACCTACGAGCAGTACTTC; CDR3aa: CASSYTSGGTYEQYF
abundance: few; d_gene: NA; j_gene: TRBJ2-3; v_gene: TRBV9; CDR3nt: TGTGCCAGCAGCGTAGATGGGTTTCGCGATACGCAGTATTTT; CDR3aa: CASSVDGFRDTQYF
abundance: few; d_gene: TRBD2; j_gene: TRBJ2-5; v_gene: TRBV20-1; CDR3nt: TGCAGTGCTAGATCTAGCGGGAGCGCCGCAGAGACCCAGTACTTC; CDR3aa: CSARSSGSAAETQYF
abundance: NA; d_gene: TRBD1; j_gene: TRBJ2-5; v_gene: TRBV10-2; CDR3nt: TGCGCCAGCAGAGACACAGGGGGTCAAGAGACCCAGTACTTC; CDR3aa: CASRDTGGQETQYF
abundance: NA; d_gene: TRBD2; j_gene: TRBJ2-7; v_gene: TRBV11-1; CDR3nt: TGTGCCAGCAGCCCGCGGACTAGTTTCGAGCAGTACTTC; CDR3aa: CASSPRTSFEQYF
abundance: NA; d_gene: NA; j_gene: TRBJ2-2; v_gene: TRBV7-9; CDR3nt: TGTGCCAGCAGCTCTACCCAAGTGGCCGGGGAGCTGTTTTTT; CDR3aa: CASSSTQVAGELFF
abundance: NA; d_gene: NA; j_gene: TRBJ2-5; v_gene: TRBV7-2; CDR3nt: TGTGCCAGCAGCTTTGATAGAGGACCGGGCCAAGAGACCCAGTACTTC; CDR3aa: CASSFDRGPGQETQYF
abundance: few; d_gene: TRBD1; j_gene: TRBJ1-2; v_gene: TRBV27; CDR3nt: TGTGCCAGCAGTTTATGGGGACAGGGGATGGGCTACACCTTC; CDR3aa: CASSLWGQGMGYTF
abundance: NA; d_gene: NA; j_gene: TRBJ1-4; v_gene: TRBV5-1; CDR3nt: TGCGCCAGCAGCTTGAAGGGAGAAGCAACTAATGAAAAACTGTTTTTT; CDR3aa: CASSLKGEATNEKLFF